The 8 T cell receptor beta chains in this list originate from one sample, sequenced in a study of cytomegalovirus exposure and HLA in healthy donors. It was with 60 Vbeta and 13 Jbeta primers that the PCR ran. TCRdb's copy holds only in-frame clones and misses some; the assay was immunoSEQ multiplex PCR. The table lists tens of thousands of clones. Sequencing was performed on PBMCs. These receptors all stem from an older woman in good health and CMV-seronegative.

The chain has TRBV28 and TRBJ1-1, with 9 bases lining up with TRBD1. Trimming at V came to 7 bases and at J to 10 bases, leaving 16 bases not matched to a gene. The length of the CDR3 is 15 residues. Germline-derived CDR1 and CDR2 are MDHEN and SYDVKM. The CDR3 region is CASIRSGQGSSGAFF. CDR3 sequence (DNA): TGTGCCAGCATTCGATCGGGACAGGGTTCATCCGGAGCTTTCTTT.

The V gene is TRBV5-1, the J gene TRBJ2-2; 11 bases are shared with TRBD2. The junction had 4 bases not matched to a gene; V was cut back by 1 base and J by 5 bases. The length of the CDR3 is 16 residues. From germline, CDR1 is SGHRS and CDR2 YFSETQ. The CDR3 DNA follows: TGCGCCAGCAGCTTGATAGCGGGAGGGCCGACCGGGGAGCTGTTTTTT. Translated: CASSLIAGGPTGELFF.

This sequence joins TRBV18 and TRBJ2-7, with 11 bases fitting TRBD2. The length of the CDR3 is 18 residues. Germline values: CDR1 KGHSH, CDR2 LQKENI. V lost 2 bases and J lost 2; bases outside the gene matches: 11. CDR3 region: CASSPFRTSGSQAYEQYF. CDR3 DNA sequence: TGTGCCAGCTCACCATTCCGCACTAGCGGGAGTCAAGCCTACGAGCAGTACTTC.

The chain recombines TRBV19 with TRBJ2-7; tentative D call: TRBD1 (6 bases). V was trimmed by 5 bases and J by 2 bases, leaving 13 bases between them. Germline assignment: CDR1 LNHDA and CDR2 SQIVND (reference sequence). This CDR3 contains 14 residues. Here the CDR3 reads CASSSSDSPYEQYF. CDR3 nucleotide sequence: TGTGCCAGTAGTTCCTCGGACAGCCCCTACGAGCAGTACTTC.

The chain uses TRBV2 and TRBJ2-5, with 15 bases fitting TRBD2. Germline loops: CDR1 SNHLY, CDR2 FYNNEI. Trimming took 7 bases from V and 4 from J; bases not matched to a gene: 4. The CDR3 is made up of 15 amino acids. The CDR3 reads CASKPGLAGGETQYF. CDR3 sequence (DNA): TGTGCCAGCAAACCGGGACTAGCGGGAGGAGAGACCCAGTACTTC.

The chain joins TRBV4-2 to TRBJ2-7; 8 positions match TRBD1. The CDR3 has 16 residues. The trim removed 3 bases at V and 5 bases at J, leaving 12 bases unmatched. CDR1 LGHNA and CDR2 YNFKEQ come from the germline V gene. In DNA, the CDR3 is TGTGCCAGCAGCCAGGCCTTTCGGGCAGGGGGCCACGAGCAGTACTTC. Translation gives CASSQAFRAGGHEQYF.

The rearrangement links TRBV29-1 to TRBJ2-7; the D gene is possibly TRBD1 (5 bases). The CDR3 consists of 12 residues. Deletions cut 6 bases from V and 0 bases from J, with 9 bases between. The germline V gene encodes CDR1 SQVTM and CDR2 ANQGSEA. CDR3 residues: CSVQGISYEQYF. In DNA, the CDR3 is TGCAGCGTCCAGGGTATCTCCTACGAGCAGTACTTC.

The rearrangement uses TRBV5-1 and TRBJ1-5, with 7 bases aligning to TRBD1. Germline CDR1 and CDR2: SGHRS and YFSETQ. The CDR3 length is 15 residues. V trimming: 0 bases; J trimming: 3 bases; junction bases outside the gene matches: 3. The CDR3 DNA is TGCGCCAGCAGCTTGGACGGACAGGTCAATCAGCCCCAGCATTTT. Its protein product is CASSLDGQVNQPQHF. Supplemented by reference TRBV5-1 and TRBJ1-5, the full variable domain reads KAGVTQTPRYLIKTRGQQVTLSCSPISGHRSVSWYQQTPGQGLQFLFEYFSETQRNKGNFPGRFSGRQFSNSRSEMNVSTLELGDSALYLCASSLDGQVNQPQHFGDGTRLSIL.